Listed here is a single TCR beta chain. The antigen remains undetermined. Assay: immunoSEQ multiplex PCR; the TCRdb copy retains only in-frame clones and omits some. Of about 120,000 clones in the sample, approximately 88% are singletons; the top ten hold about 1.8%. These data come from a study of cytomegalovirus exposure and HLA in healthy donors. Germline CDR1 MNHEY, CDR2 SMNVEV (reference sequence). Trimming removed 6 bases from V and 6 bases from J; junction bases left unmatched: 12. This CDR3 comprises 16 residues. Overall study results and limits: Cytomegalovirus-associated status was assigned to about 170 TCR beta chains.

The V gene is TRBV27, the J gene TRBJ2-2; 8 nucleotides align to TRBD2. Material: PBMCs. The clonotype comes from a man aged 18 to 30 in good health and CMV-seronegative. CDR3 DNA: TGTGCCAGCAGCAACGTTGGCGGGAGGTATTCCGGGGAGCTGTTTTTT. Its protein product is CASSNVGGRYSGELFF.